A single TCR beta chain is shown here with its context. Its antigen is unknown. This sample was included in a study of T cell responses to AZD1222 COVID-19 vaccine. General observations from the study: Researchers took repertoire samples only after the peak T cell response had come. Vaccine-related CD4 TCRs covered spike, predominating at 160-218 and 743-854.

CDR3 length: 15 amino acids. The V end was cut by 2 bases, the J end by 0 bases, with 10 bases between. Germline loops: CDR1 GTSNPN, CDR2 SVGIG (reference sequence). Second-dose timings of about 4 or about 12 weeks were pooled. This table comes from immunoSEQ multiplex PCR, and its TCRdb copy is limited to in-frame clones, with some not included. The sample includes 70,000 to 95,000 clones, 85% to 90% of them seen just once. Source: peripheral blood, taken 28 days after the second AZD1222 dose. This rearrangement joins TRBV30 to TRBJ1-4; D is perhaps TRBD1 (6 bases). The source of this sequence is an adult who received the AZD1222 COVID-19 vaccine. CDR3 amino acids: CAWSPDRPTNEKLFF. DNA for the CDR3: TGTGCCTGGAGTCCGGACAGACCAACTAATGAAAAACTGTTTTTT.